A single sample gave rise to the 5 T cell receptor beta chains below, sequenced in a study of blood T cell repertoires in COVID-19. Sequencing used immunoSEQ multiplex PCR; TCRdb keeps in-frame clones, though not all of them. The sample yields approximately 330,000 clones, around nine tenths seen once. The sequencing input was PBMCs or T cells enriched from blood (not recorded which). The receptors shown here come from a woman younger than 45 who had recovered from COVID-19.

There are a few counts of this clone. The chain is built from TRBV19 and TRBJ1-1; D remains ambiguous. Germline V CDR1 and CDR2: LNHDA, SQIVND (reference sequence). Trimming pared 3 bases from V and 5 bases from J, leaving 22 bases between. The CDR3 contains 17 residues. As DNA, the CDR3 is TGTGCCAGTAGTATGGAGGTTCCTTGGGTGATGGGTACTGAAGCTTTCTTT. It encodes CASSMEVPWVMGTEAFF. Full variable domain (remainder filled in from reference TRBV19 and TRBJ1-1): DGGITQSPKYLFRKEGQNVTLSCEQNLNHDAMYWYRQDPGQGLRLIYYSQIVNDFQKGDIAEGYSVSREKKESFPLTVTSAQKNPTAFYLCASSMEVPWVMGTEAFFGQGTRLTVV.

The V and J genes are TRBV6-5 and TRBJ1-2; no clear D gene. Germline V gives CDR1 MNHEY, CDR2 SVGAGI. The CDR3 consists of 14 residues. Trimming left V 6 bases short and J 4 bases short, with 15 bases between. CDR3 loop: CASSPRLGGYGYTF. The CDR3 nucleotides are TGTGCCAGCAGCCCCAGGTTAGGAGGCTATGGCTACACCTTC.

The chain joins TRBV19 to TRBJ2-1; the match to TRBD1 covers 7 bases. CDR1 and CDR2 from the germline V gene are LNHDA and SQIVND (reference sequence). V trimming: 2 bases; J trimming: 4 bases; junction bases outside the gene matches: 5. The CDR3 totals 15 residues. This CDR3 reads CASSISGTDYNEQFF. In DNA, the CDR3 is TGTGCCAGTAGTATATCCGGGACAGATTACAATGAGCAGTTCTTC.

The chain carries TRBV5-3 and TRBJ2-5; 12 nucleotides agree with TRBD2. TRBV5-3 is an open reading frame, and its role is uncertain. This CDR3 comprises 15 residues. J gave up 0 bases and V 4 bases, and 1 base lay outside the gene matches. The CDR3 nucleotides read TGTGCCAGAAGCCGACTAGCGGGAGACCAAGAGACCCAGTACTTC. Amino acid sequence: CARSRLAGDQETQYF.

V usage is TRBV6-5 and J usage is TRBJ2-2; 9 positions agree with TRBD1. The germline V gene has CDR1 MNHEY and CDR2 SVGAGI. The CDR3 runs 15 residues. V lost 2 bases and J lost 5; bases outside the gene matches: 3. The CDR3 DNA is TGTGCCAGCAGTTACCCCGGGACAGGGACCGGGGAGCTGTTTTTT. Its protein is CASSYPGTGTGELFF.